The 23 T cell receptor beta chains listed next were all sequenced from one sample in a study of blood T cells in healthy people across ages. A sample-barcoded 5' primer and a J-beta primer mix were used in a second PCR of roughly 7 to 11 cycles. TCRdb independently ran MiXCR on the 5' RACE reads; one entry per CDR3 protein. The sample has some 1,800,000 distinct CDR3 sequences; approximately 39% are singletons. Source material: blood. All receptors derive from a human donor in good health.

This chain links TRBV20-1 with TRBJ2-1; D unclear. This CDR3 region has 14 residues. V lost 2 bases and J lost 6, with 14 bases in between. The germline CDR1 and CDR2 sequences are DFQATT and SNEGSKA (reference sequence). The CDR3 reads CSARFRPGGNEQFF. The CDR3 DNA reads TGCAGTGCTAGATTTCGGCCAGGTGGCAATGAGCAGTTCTTC.

The chain is built from TRBV5-6 and TRBJ1-2; D is undetermined. This CDR3 has 12 residues. V lost 3 bases and J 5 bases, leaving 8 bases between the germline ends. Germline V gene sequence: CDR1 SGHDT, CDR2 YYEEEE. CDR3 sequence: CASSSDWYGYTF. The CDR3 DNA is TGTGCCAGCAGCTCTGACTGGTATGGCTACACCTTC.

The chain uses TRBV29-1 and TRBJ2-4; D uncertain. Looked up from germline, CDR1 is SQVTM and CDR2 is ANQGSEA. This CDR3 has 13 residues. V dropped 4 bases and J dropped 6 bases, with 13 bases sitting between them. The CDR3 nucleotides are TGCAGCGTTGGATCAGGTATCCGAAACATTCAGTACTTC. Its translation: CSVGSGIRNIQYF.

DNA for the CDR3: TGTGCCAGCAGCCCTATAGGGGACCTTCAGCGGGCTTTCTTT. It codes for CASSPIGDLQRAFF. This sequence joins TRBV11-3 and TRBJ1-1, with a tentative D call TRBD1 (5 bases). From germline, CDR1 is SGHNT and CDR2 YENEEA. Between the trimmed V and J ends, which lost 5 bases and 11 bases, there was a span of 21 bases. This CDR3 spans 14 amino acids. Supplemented by reference TRBV11-3 and TRBJ1-1, the full variable domain reads EAGVVQSPRYKIIEKKQPVAFWCNPISGHNTLYWYLQNLGQGPELLIRYENEEAVDDSQLPKDRFSAERLKGVDSTLKIQPAELGDSAVYLCASSPIGDLQRAFFGQGTRLTVV.

This clonotype was seen once. This clone may be a read error of a much larger clone one base away. J is TRBJ2-7 and V is TRBV7-2, with 8 bases matching TRBD2. Germline assignment: CDR1 SGHTA and CDR2 FQGNSA. This CDR3 has 18 residues. The CDR3 spells CASSVKREVAGTGYEQHF. CDR3 coding DNA: TGTGCCAGCAGCGTAAAGAGGGAGGTAGCGGGGACCGGATACGAGCAGCACTTC.

CDR3 sequence: CASSLARTGSYEQYF. The CDR3 region has the DNA TGTGCCAGCAGCTTAGCGCGGACAGGAAGCTACGAGCAGTACTTC. The rearrangement uses TRBV7-8 and TRBJ2-4, with 7 bases lining up with TRBD1. With the DNA end fitting TRBJ2-7 better, the J assignment may be wrong. The CDR3 has 15 residues. Germline CDR1 is SGHVS and CDR2 is FQNEAQ.

The genes are TRBV2 and TRBJ2-7; D gene unclear. V lost 2 bases, J lost 2 bases, and 7 bases lay in between. The germline gives CDR1 SNHLY, CDR2 FYNNEI. The CDR3 runs 13 residues. CDR3 bases: TGTGCCAGCAGTGAAACGGGTACCTACGAGCAGTACTTC. Amino acids: CASSETGTYEQYF.

The CDR3 region has the DNA TGTGCCAGCAGTGAAGCTGGAGGATTGGGTACCCTTTTCGGCTACACCTTC. Its translation is CASSEAGGLGTLFGYTF. The chain joins TRBV6-1 to TRBJ1-2; D ambiguous. CDR1 is MNHNS and CDR2 is SASEGT in the germline V gene. CDR3 length: 17 amino acids. The V and J ends lost 0 bases and 8 bases respectively, with 22 bases between them.

This clonotype was seen more than once but under ten times. This chain links TRBV7-9 with TRBJ2-3; possibly TRBD2 for D (6 bases). The CDR3 loop spans 16 amino acids. Trimming removed 6 bases from V and 2 bases from J, with 18 bases in between. Germline V gene sequence: CDR1 SEHNR, CDR2 FQNEAQ (reference sequence). The CDR3 DNA reads TGTGCCAGCAGTTTTTCGGGACTCGGGCTCACAGATACGCAGTATTTT. Its protein product is CASSFSGLGLTDTQYF.

The chain combines TRBV7-2 with TRBJ2-5; D perhaps matches TRBD1 (6 bases). The J call could be wrong; TRBJ2-7 is a better fit for the DNA end. CDR1 and CDR2 (germline): SGHTA, FQGNSA. The CDR3 extends over 14 amino acids. CDR3 residues: CASSSTGKPHEQYF. The CDR3 DNA follows: TGTGCCAGCAGCTCTACAGGGAAACCCCACGAGCAGTACTTC.

The gene calls are TRBV20-1 and TRBJ1-2; TRBD1 might be the D (5 bases). The CDR3 totals 15 residues. The germline V gene encodes CDR1 DFQATT and CDR2 SNEGSKA (reference sequence). The ends were cut back, 3 bases at V and 2 bases at J, with 16 bases in the middle. CDR3 amino acids: CSASTRPGPNYGYTF. The CDR3 DNA reads as TGCAGTGCTAGTACTCGCCCAGGGCCCAACTATGGCTACACCTTC.

CDR3 sequence: CSVGVWSTQYF. In DNA form, the CDR3 reads TGCAGCGTTGGGGTTTGGAGTACGCAGTACTTC. The chain employs TRBV29-1 and TRBJ2-7; D is unclear. The CDR3 length is 11 residues. Germline values: CDR1 SQVTM, CDR2 ANQGSEA. Trimming left V 4 bases short and J 9 bases short, with 13 bases between.

The rearrangement joins TRBV3-1 to TRBJ2-3; possibly TRBD2 for D (6 bases). Per the germline V gene, CDR1 is LGHDT and CDR2 is YNNKEL (reference sequence). The CDR3 length is 18 residues. V was clipped by 2 bases and J by 2 bases, with 20 bases between them. CDR3 in amino acids: CASSQNKRAVGNTDTQYF. CDR3 bases: TGTGCCAGCAGCCAAAACAAGCGGGCCGTGGGAAACACAGATACGCAGTATTTT.

This clonotype was detected only a few times. The chain links TRBV11-2 to TRBJ2-3; D is unresolved. Germline V lookup: CDR1 SGHAT, CDR2 FQNNGV. V gave up 3 bases and J gave up 5 bases, with 9 bases separating them. The CDR3 spans 13 residues. As DNA, the CDR3 is TGTGCCAGCAGCTTTTCGTATGGAGATACGCAGTATTTT. It codes for CASSFSYGDTQYF.

The chain couples TRBV7-2 to TRBJ2-3, with 9 bases fitting TRBD2. The CDR3 loop spans 16 amino acids. The junction had 4 bases not matched to a gene; V was cut back by 1 base and J by 2 bases. Germline values: CDR1 SGHTA, CDR2 FQGNSA. CDR3 sequence: CASSLVGTSNTDTQYF. For the CDR3, the DNA is TGTGCCAGCAGCTTAGTTGGGACTAGCAACACAGATACGCAGTATTTT.

V gene TRBV12-3 or TRBV12-4 combines with J gene TRBJ2-7, with TRBD1 identical over 7 bases. The CDR3 totals 13 residues. With V trimmed by 5 bases and J by 0 bases, 1 base remained unmatched. CDR3 in amino acids: CASSKGASYEQYF. In DNA, the CDR3 is TGTGCCAGCAGTAAGGGGGCCTCCTACGAGCAGTACTTC.

This chain links TRBV24-1 with TRBJ1-4, with no clear D. Germline assignment: CDR1 KGHDR and CDR2 SFDVKD. Trimming pared 5 bases from V and 11 bases from J, leaving 11 bases between. This CDR3 spans 12 amino acids. DNA for the CDR3: TGTGCCACCAGTGTGGACGGTGGGAAACTGTTTTTT. Protein product: CATSVDGGKLFF.

J is TRBJ2-1 and V is TRBV27, with TRBD1 matching over 8 bases. Germline V CDR1 and CDR2: MNHEY, SMNVEV (reference sequence). V shed 5 bases, J shed 12 bases, and the junction held 12 bases outside the gene matches. The CDR3 sequence is 14 residues long. As DNA, the CDR3 is TGTGCCAGCAGTCCGGACAGGGCGGGCGATGGGCAGTTCTTC. This translates into CASSPDRAGDGQFF.

The chain carries TRBV14 and TRBJ2-3, with D unresolved. V was clipped by 1 base and J by 5 bases, with 4 bases between them. Germline CDR1 reads SGHDN; CDR2 reads FVKESK. The CDR3 is made up of 12 amino acids. CDR3 loop: CASSQGQDTQYF. CDR3 in DNA: TGTGCCAGCAGCCAAGGACAAGATACGCAGTATTTT. Looking up the rest from reference TRBV14 and TRBJ2-3 gives the full variable domain: EAGVTQFPSHSVIEKGQTVTLRCDPISGHDNLYWYRRVMGKEIKFLLHFVKESKQDESGMPNNRFLAERTGGTYSTLKVQPAELEDSGVYFCASSQGQDTQYFGPGTRLTVL.

This clonotype was found many times. V is TRBV9 and J is TRBJ2-1, with D perhaps matching TRBD2 (6 bases). The V gene lost 2 bases and the J gene lost 10 bases, with 10 bases spanning the gap. This CDR3 is built from 12 residues. CDR1 and CDR2 from the germline V gene are SGDLS and YYNGEE. The CDR3 reads CASSVPRGEQFF. CDR3 DNA sequence: TGTGCCAGCAGCGTGCCCCGGGGGGAGCAGTTCTTC. The variable domain in full, completed from reference TRBV9 and TRBJ2-1, reads DSGVTQTPKHLITATGQRVTLRCSPRSGDLSVYWYQQSLDQGLQFLIQYYNGEERAKGNILERFSAQQFPDLHSELNLSSLELGDSALYFCASSVPRGEQFFGPGTRLTVL.

This chain links TRBV12-3 or TRBV12-4 with TRBJ1-2; maybe TRBD1 (5 bases). The CDR3 loop spans 13 amino acids. Trimming stripped 10 bases from V and 5 bases from J, with 17 bases between. DNA for the CDR3: TGTGCCATAGGACGGCGCGGGGCTTATGGCTACACCTTC. It encodes CAIGRRGAYGYTF.

The chain employs TRBV29-1 and TRBJ2-3; D assignment may be TRBD1 or TRBD2 (7 bases each). The CDR3 is 15 residues long. Germline V gene sequence: CDR1 SQVTM, CDR2 ANQGSEA. Trimming took 3 bases from V and 0 from J, leaving 13 bases between them. The CDR3 loop is CSVDRGGISTDTQYF. The CDR3 coding sequence is TGCAGCGTTGACAGGGGGGGCATTAGCACAGATACGCAGTATTTT.

This chain uses TRBV10-3 with TRBJ2-3; D is unclear. The V and J ends lost 3 bases and 6 bases respectively, with 13 bases between them. Germline V gene lookup returns CDR1 ENHRY and CDR2 SYGVKD. This CDR3 has 14 residues. Written as DNA, the CDR3 is TGTGCCATCAGTGACCTTGGCAGCCCGGATACGCAGTATTTT. This gives the protein CAISDLGSPDTQYF.